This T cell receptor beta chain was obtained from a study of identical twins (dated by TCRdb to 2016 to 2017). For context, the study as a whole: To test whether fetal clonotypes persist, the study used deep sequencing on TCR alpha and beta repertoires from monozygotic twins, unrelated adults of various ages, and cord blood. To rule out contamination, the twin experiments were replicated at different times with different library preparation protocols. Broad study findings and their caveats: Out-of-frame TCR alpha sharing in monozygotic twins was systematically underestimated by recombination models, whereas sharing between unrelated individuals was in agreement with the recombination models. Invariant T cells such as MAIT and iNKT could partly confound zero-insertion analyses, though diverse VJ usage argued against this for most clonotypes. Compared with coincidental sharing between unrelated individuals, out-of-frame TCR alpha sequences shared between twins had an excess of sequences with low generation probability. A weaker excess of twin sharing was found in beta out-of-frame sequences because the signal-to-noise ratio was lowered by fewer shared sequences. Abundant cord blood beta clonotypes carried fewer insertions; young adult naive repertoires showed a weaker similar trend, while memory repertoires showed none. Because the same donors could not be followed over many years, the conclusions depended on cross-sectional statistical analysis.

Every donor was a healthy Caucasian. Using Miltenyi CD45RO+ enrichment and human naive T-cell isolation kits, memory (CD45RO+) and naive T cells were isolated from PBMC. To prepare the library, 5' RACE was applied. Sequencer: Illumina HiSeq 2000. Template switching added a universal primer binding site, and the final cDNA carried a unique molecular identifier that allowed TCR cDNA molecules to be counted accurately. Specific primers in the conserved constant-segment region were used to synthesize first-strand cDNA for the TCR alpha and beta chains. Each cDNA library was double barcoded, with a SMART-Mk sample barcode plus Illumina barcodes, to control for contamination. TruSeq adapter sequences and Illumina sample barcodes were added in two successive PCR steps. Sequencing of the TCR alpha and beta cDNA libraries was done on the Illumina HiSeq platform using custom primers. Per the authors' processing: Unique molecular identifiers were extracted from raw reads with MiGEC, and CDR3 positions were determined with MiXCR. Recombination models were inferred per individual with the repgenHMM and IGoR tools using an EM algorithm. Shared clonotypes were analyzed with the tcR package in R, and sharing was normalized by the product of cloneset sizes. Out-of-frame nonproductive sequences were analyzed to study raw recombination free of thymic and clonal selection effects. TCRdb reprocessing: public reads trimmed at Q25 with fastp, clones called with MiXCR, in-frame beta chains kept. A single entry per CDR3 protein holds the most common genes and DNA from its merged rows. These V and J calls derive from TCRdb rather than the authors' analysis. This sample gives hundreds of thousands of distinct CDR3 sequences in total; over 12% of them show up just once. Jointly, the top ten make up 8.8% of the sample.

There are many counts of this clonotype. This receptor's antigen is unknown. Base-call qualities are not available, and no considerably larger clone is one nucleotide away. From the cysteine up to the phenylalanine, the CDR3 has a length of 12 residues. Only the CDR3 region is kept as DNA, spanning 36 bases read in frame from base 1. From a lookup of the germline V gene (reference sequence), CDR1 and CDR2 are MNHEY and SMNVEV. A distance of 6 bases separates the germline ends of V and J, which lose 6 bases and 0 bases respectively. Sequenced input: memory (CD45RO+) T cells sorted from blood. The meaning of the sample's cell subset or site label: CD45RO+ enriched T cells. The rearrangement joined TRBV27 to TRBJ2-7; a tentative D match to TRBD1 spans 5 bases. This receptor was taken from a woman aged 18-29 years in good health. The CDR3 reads CASSQGSYEQYF. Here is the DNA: TGTGCCAGCAGCCAGGGCTCCTACGAGCAGTACTTC.